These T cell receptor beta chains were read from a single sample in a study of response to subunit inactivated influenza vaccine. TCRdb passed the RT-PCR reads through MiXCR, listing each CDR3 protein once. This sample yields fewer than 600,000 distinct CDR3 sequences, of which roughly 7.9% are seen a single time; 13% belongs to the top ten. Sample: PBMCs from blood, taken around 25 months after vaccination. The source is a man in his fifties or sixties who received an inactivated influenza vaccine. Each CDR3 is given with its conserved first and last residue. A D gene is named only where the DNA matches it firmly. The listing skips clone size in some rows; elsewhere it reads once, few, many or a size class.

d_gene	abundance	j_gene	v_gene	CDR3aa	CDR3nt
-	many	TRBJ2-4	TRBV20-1	CSAPASALNSIQYF	TGCAGTGCCCCCGCGTCGGCCCTAAACAGCATTCAGTACTTC
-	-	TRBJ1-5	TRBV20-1	CSVVMGAQHF	TGCAGTGTTGTAATGGGAGCCCAGCATTTT
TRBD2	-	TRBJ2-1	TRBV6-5	CASSSSGGPGEQFF	TGTGCCAGCAGTTCTAGCGGGGGTCCCGGGGAGCAGTTCTTC
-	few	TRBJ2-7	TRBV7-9	CASSPPHRLGLYEQYF	TGTGCCAGCAGCCCCCCCCACCGGCTGGGTCTCTACGAGCAGTACTTC
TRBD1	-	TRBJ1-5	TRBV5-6	CASSRTGVNQPQHF	TGTGCCAGCAGCCGGACAGGTGTCAATCAGCCCCAGCATTTT
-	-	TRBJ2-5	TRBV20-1	CSARDIRAQETQYF	TGCAGTGCTAGAGATATCCGGGCCCAAGAGACCCAGTACTTC
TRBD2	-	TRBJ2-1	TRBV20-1	CSASPVASGSSYNEQFF	TGCAGTGCTAGTCCAGTGGCTAGCGGGAGCTCCTACAATGAGCAGTTCTTC
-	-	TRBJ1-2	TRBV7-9	CASSLRETRGYTF	TGTGCCAGCAGCCTCCGGGAGACAAGAGGCTACACCTTC
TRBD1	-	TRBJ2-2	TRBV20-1	CSATWGQTNTGELFF	TGCAGTGCTACCTGGGGACAGACGAACACCGGGGAGCTGTTTTTT
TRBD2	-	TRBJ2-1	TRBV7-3	CASSPSGEYNEQFF	TGTGCCAGCAGCCCTAGCGGGGAATACAATGAGCAGTTCTTC
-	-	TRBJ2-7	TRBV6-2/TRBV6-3	CASSYSIITGSYEQYF	TGTGCCAGCAGTTACTCGATCATAACAGGCTCCTACGAGCAGTACTTC
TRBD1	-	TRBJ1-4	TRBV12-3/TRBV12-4	CASSAGTANEKLFF	TGTGCCAGCAGTGCCGGGACAGCTAATGAAAAACTGTTTTTT
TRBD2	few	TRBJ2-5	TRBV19	CASRVSGGETQYF	TGTGCCAGCCGCGTCTCGGGGGGAGAGACCCAGTACTTC
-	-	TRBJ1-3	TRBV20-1	CSARGGIGNTIYF	TGCAGTGCTAGGGGGGGGATCGGAAACACCATATATTTT
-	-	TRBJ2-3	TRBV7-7	CASSAVLGDTQYF	TGTGCTAGCAGCGCCGTGCTAGGGGATACGCAGTATTTT
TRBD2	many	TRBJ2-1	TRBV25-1	CASGRGMGNEQFF	TGTGCCAGCGGGAGGGGAATGGGGAATGAGCAGTTCTTC
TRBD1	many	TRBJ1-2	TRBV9	CASSADRGTNYGYTF	TGTGCCAGCAGCGCGGACAGGGGGACGAACTATGGCTACACCTTC
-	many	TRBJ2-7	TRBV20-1	CSAPRVGGTEQYF	TGCAGTGCCCCTAGAGTTGGGGGTACAGAGCAGTACTTC
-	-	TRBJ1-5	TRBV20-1	CSARIGGAKRENSNQPQHF	TGCAGTGCTAGAATAGGGGGGGCCAAACGGGAAAATAGCAATCAGCCCCAGCATTTT
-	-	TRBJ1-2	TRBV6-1	CASMSLGGEPNYGYTF	TGTGCCAGCATGTCTTTAGGTGGCGAGCCCAACTATGGCTACACCTTC
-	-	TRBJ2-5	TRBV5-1	CASSLYPVKETQYF	TGCGCCAGCAGCTTGTATCCGGTGAAAGAGACCCAGTACTTC
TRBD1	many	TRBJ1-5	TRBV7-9	CASSRTGGGQPQHF	TGTGCCAGCAGCAGGACAGGGGGAGGGCAGCCCCAGCATTTT
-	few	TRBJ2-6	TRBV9	CASSQRASGANVLTF	TGTGCCAGCAGCCAGCGGGCCTCTGGGGCCAACGTCCTGACTTTC
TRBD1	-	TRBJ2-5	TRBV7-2	CASSFTFPGQGMETQYF	TGTGCCAGCAGCTTTACCTTTCCGGGACAGGGGATGGAGACCCAGTACTTC
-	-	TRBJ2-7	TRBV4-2	CASSQRPTGSGEQYF	TGTGCCAGCAGCCAACGACCGACAGGCTCTGGAGAGCAGTACTTC
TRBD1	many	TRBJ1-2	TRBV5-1	CASSLAQGATAHGYTF	TGCGCCAGCAGCTTGGCACAGGGGGCAACAGCCCATGGCTACACCTTC
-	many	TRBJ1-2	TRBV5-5	CASSPALDYGYTF	TGTGCCAGCAGCCCGGCCTTGGACTATGGCTACACCTTC
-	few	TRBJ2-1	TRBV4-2	CASSQDRSTEGVYNEQFF	TGTGCCAGCAGCCAAGATCGTTCTACGGAGGGGGTCTACAATGAGCAGTTCTTC
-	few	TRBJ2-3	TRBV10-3	CAISEARTSTDTQYF	TGTGCCATCAGTGAAGCTAGGACTAGCACAGATACGCAGTATTTT
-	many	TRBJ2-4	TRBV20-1	CSARANSKNIQYF	TGCAGTGCTAGAGCCAACAGCAAAAACATTCAGTACTTC
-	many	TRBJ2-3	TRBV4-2	CASRAGGAADTQYF	TGTGCCAGCAGGGCAGGTGGGGCCGCAGATACGCAGTATTTT
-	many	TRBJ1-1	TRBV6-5	CASSYEAANTEAFF	TGTGCCAGCAGTTACGAGGCAGCTAACACTGAAGCTTTCTTT
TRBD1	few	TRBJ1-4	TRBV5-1	CASSGTGTGNEKLFF	TGCGCCAGCAGCGGAACCGGGACAGGAAATGAAAAACTGTTTTTT
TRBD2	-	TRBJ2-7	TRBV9	CASSARGGSSYEQYF	TGTGCCAGCAGCGCTCGGGGGGGGAGCTCCTACGAGCAGTACTTC
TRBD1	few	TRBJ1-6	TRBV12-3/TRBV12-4	CASSNRQGSDSPLHF	TGTGCCAGCAGTAACAGACAGGGTAGCGATTCACCCCTCCACTTT
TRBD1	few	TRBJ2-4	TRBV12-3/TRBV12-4	CASGTVKNIQYF	TGTGCCAGCGGGACAGTCAAAAACATTCAGTACTTC
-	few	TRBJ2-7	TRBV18	CASSPLLSYEQYF	TGTGCCAGCTCACCGTTACTCTCCTACGAGCAGTACTTC
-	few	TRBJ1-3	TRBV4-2	CASSQDIPLSGNTIYF	TGTGCCAGCAGCCAAGATATTCCCCTCTCTGGAAACACCATATATTTT
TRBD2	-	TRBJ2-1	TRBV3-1	CASSPLTSSEQFF	TGTGCCAGCAGCCCCCTGACTAGCTCCGAGCAGTTCTTC
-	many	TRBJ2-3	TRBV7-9	CASSPLAPLGTDTQYF	TGTGCCAGCAGCCCACTGGCACCGCTGGGTACAGATACGCAGTATTTT
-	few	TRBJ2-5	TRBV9	CASSVSLAGGETQYF	TGTGCCAGCAGCGTATCCCTAGCTGGGGGAGAGACCCAGTACTTC
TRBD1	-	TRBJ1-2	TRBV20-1	CSASRGTGKGYTF	TGCAGTGCTAGCCGCGGGACAGGGAAGGGCTACACCTTC
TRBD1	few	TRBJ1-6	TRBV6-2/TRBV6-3	CASSYRSGKGAGSPLHF	TGTGCCAGCAGTTACCGTTCCGGGAAGGGGGCAGGATCACCCCTCCACTTT
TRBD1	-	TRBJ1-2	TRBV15	CATSRRATGTYGYTF	TGTGCCACCAGCAGAAGAGCGACAGGGACCTATGGCTACACCTTC
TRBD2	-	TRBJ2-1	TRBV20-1	CSAPGTSGRINEQFF	TGCAGTGCCCCCGGGACTAGCGGGAGGATCAATGAGCAGTTCTTC
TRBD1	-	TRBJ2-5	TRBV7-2	CASSWQGAGETQYF	TGTGCCAGCAGCTGGCAGGGGGCCGGAGAGACCCAGTACTTC
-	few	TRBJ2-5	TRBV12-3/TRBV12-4	CASGEGEETQYF	TGTGCCAGCGGGGAGGGGGAAGAGACCCAGTACTTC
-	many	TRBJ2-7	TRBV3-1	CASAVTGIDEQYF	TGTGCCAGTGCAGTAACGGGAATCGACGAGCAGTACTTC
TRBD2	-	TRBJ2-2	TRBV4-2	CASSHQAGGLDGELFF	TGTGCCAGCAGCCACCAAGCGGGGGGGCTAGACGGGGAGCTGTTTTTT